What follows describes a single TCR beta chain. After removal of 2 bases from V and 8 bases from J, the junction contained 11 bases not matched to a gene. CDR3 length: 15 amino acids. Germline V lookup: CDR1 MNHEY, CDR2 SVGAGI. Original analysis: Cell counts per sample came from amplifying reference gene primers. Method: immunoSEQ multiplex PCR; TCRdb's copy keeps in-frame clones and lacks some. For V, J and clone size, that table is used; D and trimming come from the DNA. The table shows 100,000 to 150,000 clones, with about 80% occurring only once. These data originate in a study of blood T cell repertoires in COVID-19. About the research overall: The origin of the acute and convalescent COVID-19 samples was the United States, Italy and Spain. The analysed material was cDNA or gDNA that came from T cells, B-cell-depleted T cells, or PBMCs.

This receptor was identified in a woman aged 50 to 65 with acute or convalescent COVID-19. Sequenced: peripheral blood. The chain carries TRBV6-5 and TRBJ2-7, with 8 bases fitting TRBD1. The CDR3 region is CASSYGQGRWDQQYF. The CDR3 nucleotides read TGTGCCAGCAGTTACGGACAGGGACGGTGGGACCAGCAGTACTTC.